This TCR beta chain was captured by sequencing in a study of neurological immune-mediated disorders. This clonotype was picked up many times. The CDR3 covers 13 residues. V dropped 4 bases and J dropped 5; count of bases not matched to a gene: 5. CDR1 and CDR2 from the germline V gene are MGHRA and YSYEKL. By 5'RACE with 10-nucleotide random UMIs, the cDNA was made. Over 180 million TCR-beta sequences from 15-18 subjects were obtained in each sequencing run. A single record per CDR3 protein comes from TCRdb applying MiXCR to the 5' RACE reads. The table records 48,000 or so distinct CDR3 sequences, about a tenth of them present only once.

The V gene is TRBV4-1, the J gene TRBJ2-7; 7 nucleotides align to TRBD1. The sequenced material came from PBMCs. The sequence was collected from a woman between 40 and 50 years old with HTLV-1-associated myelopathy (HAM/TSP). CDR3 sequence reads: CASSPTGINEQYF. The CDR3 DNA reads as TGCGCCAGCAGCCCGACAGGGATCAACGAGCAGTACTTC.